The rows below give T cell receptor beta chains drawn from one sample of a study of blood T cells in healthy people across ages. TCRdb analysed the 5' RACE reads with MiXCR anew, one entry per CDR3 protein. The sample contains approximately 800,000 distinct CDR3 sequences, just over 55% of which appear only once. The sample consisted of blood. These receptor sequences come from a man aged 35-49 years in good health. The CDR3 runs from the conserved cysteine through the conserved F or W. Fields, in order: V gene, D gene, clone size, J gene, CDR3 DNA, CDR3 protein. A D gene is named only where the DNA matches it firmly. The listing skips clone size in some rows; elsewhere it reads once, few, many or a size class.

V gene: TRBV20-1
D gene: -
clone size: once
J gene: TRBJ1-6
CDR3 DNA: TGCAGTGCTACCATATCGGCAGGCATTAATTCACCCCTCCACTTT
CDR3 protein: CSATISAGINSPLHF

V gene: TRBV4-3
D gene: -
clone size: -
J gene: TRBJ1-2
CDR3 DNA: TGCGCCAGCAGCCAAGATACAGTGGGGGCCACCTATGGCTACACCTTC
CDR3 protein: CASSQDTVGATYGYTF

V gene: TRBV28
D gene: -
clone size: -
J gene: TRBJ1-2
CDR3 DNA: TGTGCCAGCAGCCCGGCCCCGTATGGCTACACCTTC
CDR3 protein: CASSPAPYGYTF

V gene: TRBV7-2
D gene: -
clone size: -
J gene: TRBJ2-4
CDR3 DNA: TGTGCCAGCAGCCCCCGGACAGATTCCAAAAACATTCAGTACTTC
CDR3 protein: CASSPRTDSKNIQYF

V gene: TRBV28
D gene: TRBD2
clone size: -
J gene: TRBJ2-7
CDR3 DNA: TGTGCCAGCAGTTCCTTAGCGGGAGATGTCTACGGGCAGTACTTC
CDR3 protein: CASSSLAGDVYGQYF

V gene: TRBV28
D gene: TRBD1
clone size: -
J gene: TRBJ1-5
CDR3 DNA: TGTGCCAGCAGTTTGGCCGACAGGGGCCTCAATCAGCCCCAGCATTTT
CDR3 protein: CASSLADRGLNQPQHF

V gene: TRBV5-1
D gene: TRBD1
clone size: -
J gene: TRBJ1-2
CDR3 DNA: TGCGCCAGCAGCTTACCGGGACAGGAGACTGGCTACACCTTC
CDR3 protein: CASSLPGQETGYTF

V gene: TRBV10-3
D gene: -
clone size: -
J gene: TRBJ1-4
CDR3 DNA: TGTGCCATCAGTGACTCGAAAATTGACAGAAATAATGAAAAACTGTTTTTT
CDR3 protein: CAISDSKIDRNNEKLFF

V gene: TRBV7-6
D gene: -
clone size: many
J gene: TRBJ2-5
CDR3 DNA: TGTGCCAGCAGCGCAGGAGTTGCGGCAGGAGAGACCCAGTACTTC
CDR3 protein: CASSAGVAAGETQYF

V gene: TRBV29-1
D gene: TRBD2
clone size: -
J gene: TRBJ2-3
CDR3 DNA: TGCAGCGCAGGGAGGGCATTGAGCACAGATACGCAGTATTTT
CDR3 protein: CSAGRALSTDTQYF

V gene: TRBV6-2/TRBV6-3
D gene: TRBD2
clone size: -
J gene: TRBJ2-1
CDR3 DNA: TGTGCCAGCAGTCAGACTAGCGGGAGTAGAGGTGAGCAGTTCTTC
CDR3 protein: CASSQTSGSRGEQFF

V gene: TRBV11-1
D gene: -
clone size: -
J gene: TRBJ2-7
CDR3 DNA: TGTGCCAGCAGCTTACTAGACCGCCGCTACGAGCAGTACTTC
CDR3 protein: CASSLLDRRYEQYF

V gene: TRBV20-1
D gene: TRBD1
clone size: few
J gene: TRBJ2-7
CDR3 DNA: TGCAGTGCTAGAGACCGGACAGGGCTCTCCTACGAGCAGTACTTC
CDR3 protein: CSARDRTGLSYEQYF

V gene: TRBV24-1
D gene: TRBD1
clone size: -
J gene: TRBJ2-7
CDR3 DNA: TGTGCCACCAGTGCAAGTCTAGGGGACAGGGGTAGCTACAATGAGCAGTACTTC
CDR3 protein: CATSASLGDRGSYNEQYF

V gene: TRBV11-2
D gene: TRBD2
clone size: -
J gene: TRBJ2-7
CDR3 DNA: TGTGCCAGCAGCTTACTAGCGGGAGGGCCTGTTGGCGAGCAGTACTTC
CDR3 protein: CASSLLAGGPVGEQYF

V gene: TRBV7-2
D gene: -
clone size: -
J gene: TRBJ2-5
CDR3 DNA: TGTGCCAGCAGCTTAGCTTCGACAGGCGGGGGCCAAGAGACCCAGTACTTC
CDR3 protein: CASSLASTGGGQETQYF

V gene: TRBV29-1
D gene: TRBD1
clone size: few
J gene: TRBJ2-7
CDR3 DNA: TGCAGCGTCATGACAGGGCAGGCCTACGAGCAGTACTTC
CDR3 protein: CSVMTGQAYEQYF

V gene: TRBV7-2
D gene: -
clone size: few
J gene: TRBJ2-7
CDR3 DNA: TGTGCCAGCAGGAAGGGAACGGGATACGAGCAGTACTTC
CDR3 protein: CASRKGTGYEQYF

V gene: TRBV4-1
D gene: TRBD2
clone size: -
J gene: TRBJ2-7
CDR3 DNA: TGCGCCAGCTCTGGGACTAGCGGTTGGTTCAATGAGCAGTACTTC
CDR3 protein: CASSGTSGWFNEQYF

V gene: TRBV20-1
D gene: -
clone size: few
J gene: TRBJ1-2
CDR3 DNA: TGCAGTGCAACCAACAGGGCGGATTTCTATGGCTACACCTTC
CDR3 protein: CSATNRADFYGYTF

V gene: TRBV10-3
D gene: TRBD2
clone size: -
J gene: TRBJ2-7
CDR3 DNA: TGTGCCATTCGACTAGCGGGAGGCTCCTACGAGCAGTACTTC
CDR3 protein: CAIRLAGGSYEQYF

V gene: TRBV3-1
D gene: -
clone size: -
J gene: TRBJ1-2
CDR3 DNA: TGTGCCAGCAGCCAGACCGGGGCGGTCGGTGGCTACACCTTC
CDR3 protein: CASSQTGAVGGYTF

V gene: TRBV18
D gene: -
clone size: -
J gene: TRBJ1-6
CDR3 DNA: TGTGCCAGCTCACGGGGATATAATTCACCCCTCCACTTT
CDR3 protein: CASSRGYNSPLHF

V gene: TRBV4-2
D gene: -
clone size: -
J gene: TRBJ2-3
CDR3 DNA: TGTGCCAGCAGCCAAGCAGGCACGCCGGAGGATACGCAGTATTTT
CDR3 protein: CASSQAGTPEDTQYF

V gene: TRBV7-2
D gene: TRBD1
clone size: once
J gene: TRBJ2-1
CDR3 DNA: TGTGCCAGCAGCTCACCCGGGACAGGGGTTTGGAATGAGCAGTTCTTC
CDR3 protein: CASSSPGTGVWNEQFF

V gene: TRBV25-1
D gene: TRBD1
clone size: -
J gene: TRBJ2-4
CDR3 DNA: TGTGCCAGCAGTGGATCCGGAGACAGGGGATCCAAAAACATTCAGTACTTC
CDR3 protein: CASSGSGDRGSKNIQYF

V gene: TRBV6-6
D gene: -
clone size: -
J gene: TRBJ2-5
CDR3 DNA: TGTGCCAGCAGTTACCCAACCCTGGAGACCCAGTACTTC
CDR3 protein: CASSYPTLETQYF

V gene: TRBV6-2/TRBV6-3
D gene: -
clone size: -
J gene: TRBJ1-2
CDR3 DNA: TGTGCCAGCAGTGGTAGCAAGCATGGCTACACCTTC
CDR3 protein: CASSGSKHGYTF

V gene: TRBV14
D gene: -
clone size: -
J gene: TRBJ2-7
CDR3 DNA: TGTGCCAGCAGCCTGTCATCCCTAGCTGAGCAGTACTTC
CDR3 protein: CASSLSSLAEQYF

V gene: TRBV5-1
D gene: -
clone size: -
J gene: TRBJ2-1
CDR3 DNA: TGCGCCAGCAGCTCGGAGGGCCTGGGTGAGCAGTTCTTC
CDR3 protein: CASSSEGLGEQFF

V gene: TRBV7-2
D gene: TRBD2
clone size: many
J gene: TRBJ2-3
CDR3 DNA: TGTGCCAGCAGCCGACCCCGAAAGAATAGCGGGGGGGACACAGATACGCAGTATTTT
CDR3 protein: CASSRPRKNSGGDTDTQYF